One sample yielded the 27 T cell receptor beta chains listed below, sequenced in a study of beta chain features in type 1 diabetes. cDNA synthesis used the whole RNA isolate, giving expressed TCRB sequences. Libraries were prepared by immunoSEQ multiplex PCR; TCRdb keeps only in-frame clonotypes and omits some of them. The profile shows 250,000 to 300,000 clones, 8% of them singletons. The material sequenced was central memory CD4+ T cells from blood. The source is a woman aged 18 to 35 in good health.

This clone was detected a few times. The genes are TRBV5-6 and TRBJ1-5; the match to TRBD1 covers 8 bases. The CDR3 runs 16 residues. V dropped 0 bases and J dropped 1; count of bases not matched to a gene: 3. Germline CDR1 SGHDT, CDR2 YYEEEE. Here the CDR3 reads CASSLAQGASNQPQHF. The CDR3 DNA follows: TGTGCCAGCAGCTTGGCGCAGGGGGCCAGCAATCAGCCCCAGCATTTT.

The J gene is TRBJ2-7, the V gene TRBV29-1; D is perhaps TRBD1 (6 bases). This CDR3 comprises 13 residues. The germline gives CDR1 SQVTM, CDR2 ANQGSEA. The V and J ends lost 8 bases and 0 bases respectively, with 14 bases between them. The CDR3 here is CSRRGPSSYEQYF. In DNA form, the CDR3 reads TGCAGCCGCAGGGGCCCCAGCTCCTACGAGCAGTACTTC.

This clone was counted between two and nine times. The genes are TRBV6-6 and TRBJ1-2; 9 bases fit TRBD1. This CDR3 has 16 amino acids. Germline V gives CDR1 MNHNY, CDR2 SVGAGI (reference sequence). After removal of 6 bases from V and 8 bases from J, the junction contained 16 bases not matched to a gene. CDR3 DNA: TGTGCCAGCAGCGATAAATCACAGACAGGGGGGAGCGGCTACACCTTC. It encodes CASSDKSQTGGSGYTF.

This clone was found a few times. The chain links TRBV27 to TRBJ1-3; tentatively, D is TRBD1 (6 bases). Deletions cut 7 bases from V and 1 base from J, with 14 bases between. This CDR3 has 15 residues. Germline values: CDR1 MNHEY, CDR2 SMNVEV (reference sequence). CDR3 region: CASKSGRGSGNTIYF. In DNA, the CDR3 is TGTGCCAGCAAGTCAGGGAGGGGGTCTGGAAACACCATATATTTT.

This clone was observed a handful of times. This rearrangement joins TRBV7-2 to TRBJ2-1; possible D gene TRBD1, 6 bases. Germline V gives CDR1 SGHTA, CDR2 FQGNSA. The V end was cut by 5 bases, the J end by 7 bases, with 21 bases between. The CDR3 runs 16 residues. CDR3 nucleotides: TGTGCCAGCAGCCCATCCTTCGGGACAATTGAGAATGAGCAGTTCTTC. Protein: CASSPSFGTIENEQFF.

This clone was seen a handful of times. The CDR3 here is CASTSEWGSYNEQFF. The CDR3 coding sequence is TGTGCCAGCACCTCAGAGTGGGGGTCCTACAATGAGCAGTTCTTC. The chain has TRBV28 and TRBJ2-1; the D gene could be TRBD1 or TRBD2 (5 bases each). V shed 7 bases and J shed 1 base, with 14 bases lying between them. The CDR3 extends over 15 amino acids. Germline-derived CDR1 and CDR2 are MDHEN and SYDVKM.

This rearrangement joins TRBV27 to TRBJ2-5; TRBD2 might be the D (6 bases). CDR1 is MNHEY, CDR2 SMNVEV, per germline (reference sequence). Trimming took off 8 bases at V and 5 bases at J, with 18 bases between the two ends. This CDR3 contains 14 residues. CDR3: CASRLSGVGETQYF. The CDR3 nucleotides read TGTGCCAGCCGCCTATCGGGAGTGGGGGAGACCCAGTACTTC.

This chain connects TRBV7-3 to TRBJ2-1, with 7 bases fitting TRBD2. The CDR3 spans 15 residues. V dropped 5 bases and J dropped 5; count of bases not matched to a gene: 9. CDR1 SGHTA and CDR2 FQGTGA come from the germline V gene. As DNA, the CDR3 is TGTGCCAGCAGCCCATCTAGCGGCACAGACAATGAGCAGTTCTTC. Protein sequence: CASSPSSGTDNEQFF.

This clone has at least ten counts. The rearrangement joins TRBV6-6 to TRBJ2-6; 9 bases agree with TRBD1. J was trimmed by 0 bases and V by 11 bases; bases with no gene match: 8. Germline CDR1 MNHNY, CDR2 SVGAGI (reference sequence). The CDR3 contains 16 residues. CDR3 DNA sequence: TGTGCCGCCCGGGACAGGGAAAACTCTGGGGCCAACGTCCTGACTTTC. Protein sequence: CAARDRENSGANVLTF.

This clone was counted a few times. The J gene is TRBJ1-1, the V gene TRBV6-6; TRBD1 matches 7 bases. The J segment lost 1 base and the V segment lost 6 bases, leaving 2 bases of the junction unmatched. Germline V CDR1 and CDR2: MNHNY, SVGAGI (reference sequence). This CDR3 spans 13 amino acids. Written as DNA, the CDR3 is TGTGCCAGCAGGGGGACAGCGAACACTGAAGCTTTCTTT. Translating gives CASRGTANTEAFF.

This clone was picked up a small number of times. In DNA form, the CDR3 reads TGTGCCAGCAGCTTAGGAGGGTATTCGAACACCGGGGAGCTGTTTTTT. It encodes CASSLGGYSNTGELFF. This chain links TRBV7-2 with TRBJ2-2; perhaps TRBD2 as D (5 bases). The V gene lost 1 base and the J gene lost 0 bases, with 9 bases spanning the gap. Germline V gene lookup returns CDR1 SGHTA and CDR2 FQGNSA. This CDR3 contains 16 residues.

This clone was seen a handful of times. The V and J genes are TRBV7-2 and TRBJ2-3; D gene uncertain. V lost 4 bases to trimming and J lost 2 bases, with 7 bases between them. The CDR3 totals 13 residues. Germline V gene data show CDR1 as SGHTA and CDR2 as FQGNSA. In nucleotides, the CDR3 is TGTGCCAGCAGCTCAATCTTCACAGATACGCAGTATTTT. This sequence encodes CASSSIFTDTQYF.

The chain is built from TRBV9 and TRBJ2-2; TRBD1 or TRBD2 may be the D gene (6 bases each). V lost 7 bases and J lost 5, with 21 bases in between. CDR1 and CDR2 from the germline V gene are SGDLS and YYNGEE. The CDR3 loop spans 16 amino acids. CDR3 coding DNA: TGTGCCAGCGCCCCCCTGGGGGGCGCATATACCGGGGAGCTGTTTTTT. This encodes CASAPLGGAYTGELFF.

The table lists this clone with a few counts. The genes are TRBV7-3 and TRBJ1-6; D is unresolved. V gave up 1 base and J gave up 10 bases, with 8 bases separating them. Looked up from germline, CDR1 is SGHTA and CDR2 is FQGTGA. The CDR3 sequence is 13 residues long. CDR3 in DNA: TGTGCCAGCAGCTTAATAGGGAACTCACCCCTCCACTTT. It yields the protein CASSLIGNSPLHF.

This chain uses TRBV7-2 with TRBJ2-7; 9 bases fit TRBD1. V trimming: 3 bases; J trimming: 2 bases; junction bases outside the gene matches: 5. CDR1 and CDR2 from the germline V gene are SGHTA and FQGNSA. This CDR3 region has 15 residues. In nucleotides, the CDR3 is TGTGCCAGCAGCTTTTCGGGGACAGGGCCCTACGAGCAGTACGTC. This encodes CASSFSGTGPYEQYV.

This clone was picked up a small number of times. The chain employs TRBV18 and TRBJ2-7, with 10 bases identical to TRBD1. Germline trimming cut 2 bases from V and 2 bases from J; bases unmatched to any gene: 6. The CDR3 runs to 16 residues. Germline assignment: CDR1 KGHSH and CDR2 LQKENI. The DNA of the CDR3 is TGTGCCAGCTCACCATATCCCGGGACAGGGGCCTACGAGCAGTACTTC. This translates into CASSPYPGTGAYEQYF.

The chain is built from TRBV7-9 and TRBJ2-7, with TRBD1 matching over 10 bases. CDR1 is SEHNR, CDR2 FQNEAQ, per germline (reference sequence). The CDR3 consists of 14 residues. The ends lost 4 bases at V and 4 bases at J; junction bases unmatched: 4. The CDR3: CASSSGQGVYEQYV. CDR3 DNA sequence: TGTGCCAGCAGCTCTGGACAGGGGGTGTACGAGCAGTACGTC.

The CDR3 sequence is CASSDAGGTPLNYGYTF. The CDR3 DNA reads TGTGCCAGCAGCGACGCCGGTGGGACACCCCTCAACTATGGCTACACCTTC. V and J are TRBV7-9 and TRBJ1-2, with D perhaps matching TRBD1 (6 bases). Germline V gives CDR1 SEHNR, CDR2 FQNEAQ (reference sequence). The CDR3 is made up of 17 amino acids. Trimming left V 5 bases short and J 2 bases short, with 21 bases between.

This chain links TRBV11-3 with TRBJ2-2, with 9 bases identical to TRBD2. Germline V gene data show CDR1 as SGHNT and CDR2 as YENEEA. The CDR3 is 15 amino acids. J gave up 5 bases and V 0 bases, and 1 base lay outside the gene matches. The CDR3 sequence: CASSLESGRTGELFF. The CDR3 DNA is TGTGCCAGCAGCTTAGAGAGCGGGAGGACCGGGGAGCTGTTTTTT.

This chain connects TRBV6-5 to TRBJ2-7; D call uncertain. V was shortened by 9 bases and J by 1 base, with 16 bases between the two germline ends. The CDR3 length is 14 residues. The V gene's germline CDR1 is MNHEY and CDR2 SVGAGI. The CDR3 reads CASYRPTESYEQYV. CDR3 coding DNA: TGTGCCAGTTATCGACCGACGGAATCCTACGAGCAGTACGTC.

This rearrangement joins TRBV6-5 to TRBJ1-2; weak D call: TRBD1 (5 bases). Trimming removed 5 bases from V and 5 bases from J, with 18 bases in between. There are 15 residues in the CDR3. Germline loops: CDR1 MNHEY, CDR2 SVGAGI. The CDR3 bases are TGTGCCAGCAGTGCAGGTGTCGGGGCGGGGTATGGCTACACCTTC. Protein: CASSAGVGAGYGYTF.

This clone was seen a few times. The CDR3 nucleotides read TGTGCCAGCAGCCCACCGGGACCAATCTATGGCTACACCTTC. The encoded protein is CASSPPGPIYGYTF. This chain joins TRBV5-6 and TRBJ1-2, with D tentatively TRBD1 (5 bases). The length of the CDR3 is 14 residues. Looked up from germline, CDR1 is SGHDT and CDR2 is YYEEEE. V dropped 4 bases and J dropped 4 bases, with 14 bases sitting between them.

Here the CDR3 DNA reads TGTGCCAGCAGCTTCCGGGACGGTAGACTGGGGCAGTTCTTC. It is translated as CASSFRDGRLGQFF. This chain joins TRBV7-2 and TRBJ2-1; perhaps D is TRBD1 or TRBD2 (5 bases each). The germline V and J ends were trimmed by 3 bases and 12 bases, with 18 bases remaining between them. This CDR3 spans 14 amino acids. The germline gives CDR1 SGHTA, CDR2 FQGNSA.

The V call is TRBV4-1, the J call TRBJ1-4; D perhaps matches TRBD1 (5 bases). From germline, CDR1 is MGHRA and CDR2 YSYEKL. The CDR3 has 14 residues. The ends were cut back, 0 bases at V and 4 bases at J, with 6 bases in the middle. The CDR3 sequence is CASSQETVNEKLFF. In DNA, the CDR3 is TGCGCCAGCAGCCAAGAGACAGTTAATGAAAAACTGTTTTTT.

Concerning this clone: The junction differs from germline at one of its ends, possibly a read error. The CDR3 sequence: CASSPQGPQFF. The CDR3 DNA follows: TGTGCCAGCTCTCCACAGGGACCGCAGTTCTTC. The chain has TRBV18 and TRBJ2-1, with a weak D call TRBD1 (6 bases). This CDR3 has 11 amino acids. Germline V gene lookup returns CDR1 KGHSH and CDR2 LQKENI.

This clone appeared a few times. This sequence joins TRBV2 and TRBJ1-2; the D is unclear. Trimming left V 4 bases short and J 4 bases short, with 10 bases between. Germline values: CDR1 SNHLY, CDR2 FYNNEI. The CDR3 is made up of 13 amino acids. The CDR3 region has the DNA TGTGCCAGCAGTGTTAGGCAGATCTATGGCTACACCTTC. Amino acids: CASSVRQIYGYTF. The variable domain in full, completed from reference TRBV2 and TRBJ1-2, reads EPEVTQTPSHQVTQMGQEVILRCVPISNHLYFYWYRQILGQKVEFLVSFYNNEISEKSEIFDDQFSVERPDGSNFTLKIRSTKLEDSAMYFCASSVRQIYGYTFGSGTRLTVV.

This clone occurred many times. The chain couples TRBV29-1 to TRBJ2-1; the D is unclear. Germline loops: CDR1 SQVTM, CDR2 ANQGSEA. V gave up 7 bases and J gave up 7 bases, with 20 bases separating them. The CDR3 totals 14 residues. This CDR3 is CSARLGYALNEQFF. For the CDR3, the DNA is TGCAGCGCACGACTCGGGTATGCATTGAATGAGCAGTTCTTC.